The rows below give T cell receptor beta chains drawn from one sample of a study of glioma-infiltrating T cells after dendritic cell vaccination. The table came from immunoSEQ multiplex PCR; TCRdb's copy has only in-frame clones and leaves some out. The table records 100,000 or so clones, about 90% of them present only once. The specimen comprised blood, sampled after dendritic cell vaccination. All receptors come from a human donor with glioblastoma. Both conserved end residues are part of each CDR3. D genes are given only for firm matches. Clone size is not always given. Where it is, it says once, few, many or a class for expanded clones.

>TRBJ1-2|NA|NA|TRBV10-3
TGTGCCAGCAGCCTCGACTCGAGATCGCCCTATGGCTACACCTTC
CASSLDSRSPYGYTF
>TRBJ1-3|NA|NA|TRBV9
TGTGCCAGCAGCCCTCAGGCGGGCTCTGGAAACACCATATATTTT
CASSPQAGSGNTIYF
>TRBJ2-5|TRBD1|NA|TRBV11-2
TGTGCCAGCAGCTTAGGAGTGGGACAGGGGGCTTGGGAGACCCAGTACTTC
CASSLGVGQGAWETQYF
>TRBJ1-5|NA|NA|TRBV6-5
TGTGCCAGCAGTGCCCAGGGGAGTCAGCCCCAGCATTTT
CASSAQGSQPQHF
>TRBJ2-3|TRBD2|few|TRBV7-9
TGTGCCAGCAGCTTAACCCTAGCGGGGGGGCAAGATACGCAGTATTTT
CASSLTLAGGQDTQYF
>TRBJ1-5|NA|NA|TRBV7-9
TGTGCCAGCAGCTTAGGACAAGAGAATCAGCCCCAGCATTTT
CASSLGQENQPQHF
>TRBJ2-2|TRBD2|once|TRBV2
TGTGCCAGCGTATTGACTAGCGCGAACACCGGGGAGCTGTTTTTT
CASVLTSANTGELFF
>TRBJ2-1|NA|NA|TRBV4-2
TGTGCCAGCAGCCAAGAATCGGCGGCCGGCAGAGAGCAGTTCTTC
CASSQESAAGREQFF
>TRBJ2-7|NA|once|TRBV7-8
TGTGCCAGCAGCTTAGGGTCGGGGATCCGCGGTGGCGAGCAGTACTTC
CASSLGSGIRGGEQYF
>TRBJ2-2|NA|NA|TRBV19
TGTGCCAGTAGGAGGACACTGACCGGGGAGCTGTTTTTT
CASRRTLTGELFF
>TRBJ2-2|NA|NA|TRBV28
TGTGCCAGCGTCAGCACCGGGGAGCTGTTTTTT
CASVSTGELFF
>TRBJ2-5|TRBD2|NA|TRBV19
TGTGCCAGTAGCATCCCCGGGACTAGGGTAGAGACCCAGTACTTC
CASSIPGTRVETQYF
>TRBJ1-2|TRBD1|few|TRBV5-4
TGTGCCAGCAGCTCCGGACCGGGACAGGGGTATGGCTACACCTTC
CASSSGPGQGYGYTF
>TRBJ2-7|TRBD1|NA|TRBV7-2
TGTGCCAGCAGCTCGACAGGGTCCCACGAGCAGTACTTC
CASSSTGSHEQYF
>TRBJ1-2|TRBD1|once|TRBV18
TGTGCCAGCTCACTAAGGGACAGGGATGATGGCTACACCTTC
CASSLRDRDDGYTF
>TRBJ1-1|NA|NA|TRBV30
TGTGCCTGGGAATCCACAGGAAACACTGAAGCTTTCTTT
CAWESTGNTEAFF
>TRBJ2-1|NA|NA|TRBV6-6
TGTGCCAGCAGTTACGATCGTCCGGGGAATGAGCAGTTCTTC
CASSYDRPGNEQFF
>TRBJ2-7|NA|NA|TRBV10-3
TGTGCCATCAGTGAGACGGGGGAGGAAGAGCAGTACTTC
CAISETGEEEQYF
>TRBJ2-2|NA|NA|TRBV2
TGTGCCAGCAGGGGCCTAACGAACACCGGGGAGCTGTTTTTT
CASRGLTNTGELFF
>TRBJ2-2|NA|NA|TRBV7-6
TGTGCCAGCAGCCTCGACTCCACCGGGGAGCTGTTTTTT
CASSLDSTGELFF
>TRBJ2-2|TRBD1|NA|TRBV15
TGTGCCACCAGAGACAGGGGGCGTGACACCGGGGAGCTGTTTTTT
CATRDRGRDTGELFF
>TRBJ2-5|NA|NA|TRBV5-1
TGCGCCAGCAGCTTAGGAGGGGGGGAAGAGACCCAGTACTTC
CASSLGGGEETQYF
>TRBJ2-5|TRBD2|NA|TRBV6-1
TGTGCCAGCAGGACTAGCGGTGCAGAGACCCAGTACTTC
CASRTSGAETQYF
>TRBJ1-6|TRBD1|NA|TRBV27
TGTGCCAGCACTGGACAGGGTAATTCACCCCTCCACTTT
CASTGQGNSPLHF
>TRBJ1-4|NA|NA|TRBV7-6
TGTGCCAGCAGCTTAGGCGGGCCGGAAAAACTGTTTTTT
CASSLGGPEKLFF
>TRBJ2-5|NA|NA|TRBV29-1
TGCAGCGTTGAGGAGTACCAAGAGACCCAGTACTTC
CSVEEYQETQYF
>TRBJ2-3|TRBD2|NA|TRBV6-1
TGTGCCAGCAGGACTAGCGGGAGGACAGATACGCAGTATTTT
CASRTSGRTDTQYF
>TRBJ2-1|TRBD2|NA|TRBV29-1
TGCAGCGTTGAGTTGGGGGGGAATGAGCAGTTCTTC
CSVELGGNEQFF
>TRBJ2-2|TRBD1|NA|TRBV5-1
TGCGCCAGCAGCTGGGGACAGGGTGACACCGGGGAGCTGTTTTTT
CASSWGQGDTGELFF
>TRBJ2-7|TRBD1|few|TRBV5-1
TGCGCCAGCAGCACGGGACAGGGGGCAACCTACGAGCAGTACTTC
CASSTGQGATYEQYF
>TRBJ2-7|NA|NA|TRBV25-1
TGTGCCAGCAGTGGAGGCCTTGGGAGCGCCTTCTCCTACGAGCAGTACTTC
CASSGGLGSAFSYEQYF
>TRBJ2-1|TRBD2|NA|TRBV7-9
TGTGCCAGCCGAGTGGGGAGGGATGAGCAGTTCTTC
CASRVGRDEQFF
>TRBJ2-7|TRBD2|NA|TRBV4-1
TGCGCCACCTCCCAAGATCAGCGGGGGGCCTACGAGCAGTACTTC
CATSQDQRGAYEQYF
>TRBJ2-7|NA|NA|TRBV29-1
TGCAGCGTCGGAGCGTCATTCTACGAGCAGTACTTC
CSVGASFYEQYF
>TRBJ2-7|NA|NA|TRBV5-1
TGCGCCAGCAGCCGTGAGGGGGGGGGTTTTTCCTACGAGCAGTACTTC
CASSREGGGFSYEQYF
>TRBJ2-3|TRBD2|few|TRBV29-1
TGCAGCGCCTCGGGACTAGCGGGAGTAGATACGCAGTATTTT
CSASGLAGVDTQYF
>TRBJ2-1|TRBD2|once|TRBV14
TGTGCCAGCAGCCAAGATCTGGCGGGAGCGTTAAATGAGCAGTTCTTC
CASSQDLAGALNEQFF
>TRBJ2-2|NA|once|TRBV7-6
TGTGCCAGCAGCTCATACAACAGAGGACTGAACACCGGGGAGCTGTTTTTT
CASSSYNRGLNTGELFF
>TRBJ1-2|NA|NA|TRBV4-1
TGCGCCAGCAGCCTTATAGGCAGGGGAAACGGTTATGGCTACACCTTC
CASSLIGRGNGYGYTF
>TRBJ2-1|NA|NA|TRBV5-4
TGTGCCAGCAGCTTACAGTACAATGAGCAGTTCTTC
CASSLQYNEQFF
>TRBJ2-3|NA|once|TRBV6-1
TGTGCCAGCAGTGAAATGACAGGTAGTAGAGATACGCAGTATTTT
CASSEMTGSRDTQYF
>TRBJ1-1|TRBD1|NA|TRBV29-1
TGCAGCTCAGGGGGAGGACAGGCGAACACTGAAGCTTTCTTT
CSSGGGQANTEAFF
>TRBJ2-2|TRBD1|NA|TRBV9
TGTGCCAGCAGCGGAGGGACAGCAGCAGGGGAGCTGTTTTTT
CASSGGTAAGELFF
>TRBJ2-5|TRBD2|NA|TRBV13
TGTGCCAGCAGCCCCGGACTAGCGGGAGTGAAGGAGCAGTACTTC
CASSPGLAGVKEQYF
>TRBJ2-7|NA|NA|TRBV6-5
TGTGCCAGCAGTACCGGACTCCCGAGCTCCTACGAGCAGTACTTC
CASSTGLPSSYEQYF
>TRBJ2-5|TRBD2|NA|TRBV18
TGTGCCAGCTCACCACCCCGGACTAGCCTGTACCAAGAGACCCAGTACTTC
CASSPPRTSLYQETQYF
>TRBJ2-7|TRBD2|NA|TRBV10-1
TGCGCCAGCAGCGAAAGCGGGAGAAGCAACGAGCAGTACTTC
CASSESGRSNEQYF
>TRBJ2-5|TRBD2|NA|TRBV5-1
TGCGCCAGCGGGACTAGCGGGGGACCCGGGGAGACCCAGTACTTC
CASGTSGGPGETQYF
>TRBJ2-7|TRBD1|NA|TRBV7-8
TGTGCCAGCAGCTTATCGGAGGGACAGGGGCCCTACGAGCAGTACTTC
CASSLSEGQGPYEQYF
>TRBJ1-2|TRBD1|NA|TRBV6-5
TGTGCCAGCCAACAGGGGGTTGGGGGAGGCTACACCTTC
CASQQGVGGGYTF
>TRBJ2-3|TRBD2|once|TRBV19
TGTGCCAGTAGTATGGGGGGGTTCACAGATACGCAGTATTTT
CASSMGGFTDTQYF
>TRBJ1-4|NA|NA|TRBV19
TGTGCCAGTACCGACCGGGGAGGGGTTGGTGAAAAACTGTTTTTT
CASTDRGGVGEKLFF